This TCR beta chain was captured in a study of T cells after yellow fever vaccination. Study-wide points: Booster samples showed a return of most primary-vaccination clones (around 96% CD4, about 87% CD8).

TCRdb recomputed calls from the 5' RACE reads with MiXCR, one row per CDR3 protein. In the table there are roughly 320,000 distinct CDR3 sequences, 9.5% to 12% of which are singletons. Germline CDR1 SEHNR, CDR2 FQNEAQ (reference sequence). CDR3 length: 12 residues. Comments on this clonotype: Its antigen is not identified. The junction shows a germline mismatch at one end, possibly a read error.

This TCR was recovered from a man between 18 and 29 years old who received the YFV17D yellow fever vaccine. The sample consisted of CD4+ T cells sorted from PBMCs, taken 45 days after the yellow fever booster vaccination. This chain uses TRBV7-9 with TRBJ2-5, with D maybe TRBD2 (6 bases). The CDR3 reads CASGLGGETQYF. The CDR3 DNA follows: TGTGCCAGCGGCTTAGGAGGGGAGACCCAGTACTTC.